This entry lists 10 T cell receptor beta chains sequenced from one sample in a study of T cell responses to AZD1222 COVID-19 vaccine. Clones were sequenced by immunoSEQ multiplex PCR, and TCRdb holds only the in-frame ones, with some missing. The sample records approximately 100,000 clones, roughly 89% being singletons. This specimen was peripheral blood, taken on day 0 of AZD1222 vaccination. Receptors were obtained from an adult in good health.

V and J are TRBV6-5 and TRBJ1-2; tentatively, D is TRBD1 (5 bases). This CDR3 region has 12 residues. Per germline, CDR1 MNHEY and CDR2 SVGAGI. The germline V and J ends were trimmed by 6 bases and 8 bases, with 13 bases remaining between them. CDR3 in amino acids: CASRSSGGGYTF. DNA for the CDR3: TGTGCCAGCAGGTCCTCCGGGGGAGGCTACACCTTC.

This sequence joins TRBV4-2 and TRBJ2-1, with 9 bases that match TRBD2. Germline V gene data show CDR1 as LGHNA and CDR2 as YNFKEQ. Trimming cost V 3 bases and J 9 bases; bases outside gene matches: 15. The CDR3 sequence is 17 residues long. The CDR3 protein is CASSQTGPAGGLIEQFF. For the CDR3, the DNA is TGTGCCAGCAGCCAGACTGGTCCTGCGGGGGGGCTTATTGAGCAGTTCTTC.

V is TRBV10-2 and J is TRBJ2-7; D is perhaps TRBD1 or TRBD2 (5 bases each). The CDR3 is made up of 18 amino acids. Germline V gene sequence: CDR1 WSHSY, CDR2 SAAADI. V was trimmed by 3 bases and J by 0 bases, leaving 21 bases between them. CDR3 in amino acids: CASSDGIFVGAISYEQYF. In nucleotides, the CDR3 is TGCGCCAGCAGTGACGGTATATTTGTCGGGGCCATCTCCTACGAGCAGTACTTC.

The chain employs TRBV6-5 and TRBJ2-7, with D possibly matching TRBD1 (6 bases). CDR3 size: 12 residues. The V end was cut by 6 bases, the J end by 2 bases, with 8 bases between. Germline CDR1 MNHEY, CDR2 SVGAGI. The CDR3 reads CASRGGTYEQYF. The CDR3, as DNA: TGTGCCAGCAGAGGGGGAACCTACGAGCAGTACTTC.

The rearrangement links TRBV5-6 to TRBJ2-7; TRBD1 matches at 8 bases. The CDR3 has 14 amino acids. Germline assignment: CDR1 SGHDT and CDR2 YYEEEE. V shed 4 bases, J shed 2 bases, and the junction held 5 bases outside the gene matches. CDR3 sequence reads: CASSGDRHPYEQYF. The CDR3 DNA sequence: TGTGCCAGCAGCGGGGACAGGCACCCCTACGAGCAGTACTTC.

In this sample, this clone turned up once. The rearrangement uses TRBV30 and TRBJ1-5; TRBD1 is a possible D gene (6 bases). CDR1 and CDR2 (germline): GTSNPN, SVGIG (reference sequence). Trimming took off 3 bases at V and 7 bases at J, with 13 bases between the two ends. The CDR3 covers 13 residues. The CDR3 DNA follows: TGTGCCTGGAGCCCGAGGGGGGACCAGCCCCAGCATTTT. It specifies CAWSPRGDQPQHF.

V gene TRBV4-3 combines with J gene TRBJ1-1; TRBD1 matches 8 bases. Germline V CDR1 and CDR2: LGHNA, YSLEER. With V trimmed by 3 bases and J by 5 bases, 5 bases remained unmatched. The CDR3 is made up of 14 amino acids. DNA for the CDR3: TGCGCCAGCAGCCAGGGCAGGGGGCGAACTGAAGCTTTCTTT. Translation gives CASSQGRGRTEAFF.

V and J are TRBV6-2 or TRBV6-3 and TRBJ2-3; TRBD1 agrees at 12 bases. The ends lost 6 bases at V and 6 bases at J; junction bases unmatched: 4. The CDR3 totals 14 residues. Germline V gene lookup returns CDR1 MNHEY and CDR2 SVGEGT. The CDR3 spells CASSPGQGADTQYF. The DNA for the CDR3 is TGTGCCAGCAGCCCGGGACAGGGGGCCGATACGCAGTATTTT.

The chain couples TRBV6-5 to TRBJ2-7; no clear D. The CDR3 is 14 amino acids. Germline V CDR1 and CDR2: MNHEY, SVGAGI. The ends were cut back, 0 bases at V and 2 bases at J, with 8 bases in the middle. The CDR3 DNA sequence: TGTGCCAGCAGTTACTCGAATCCAGCCTACGAGCAGTACTTC. Translation gives CASSYSNPAYEQYF.

This chain's CDR3 is CASSEPYPGLAGHTDTQYF. CDR3 nucleotide sequence: TGTGCCAGCAGTGAACCCTACCCGGGACTAGCGGGCCACACAGATACGCAGTATTTT. The gene calls are TRBV2 and TRBJ2-3; 12 bases line up with TRBD2. The germline gives CDR1 SNHLY, CDR2 FYNNEI. V dropped 2 bases and J dropped 2; count of bases not matched to a gene: 11. This CDR3 has 19 residues.